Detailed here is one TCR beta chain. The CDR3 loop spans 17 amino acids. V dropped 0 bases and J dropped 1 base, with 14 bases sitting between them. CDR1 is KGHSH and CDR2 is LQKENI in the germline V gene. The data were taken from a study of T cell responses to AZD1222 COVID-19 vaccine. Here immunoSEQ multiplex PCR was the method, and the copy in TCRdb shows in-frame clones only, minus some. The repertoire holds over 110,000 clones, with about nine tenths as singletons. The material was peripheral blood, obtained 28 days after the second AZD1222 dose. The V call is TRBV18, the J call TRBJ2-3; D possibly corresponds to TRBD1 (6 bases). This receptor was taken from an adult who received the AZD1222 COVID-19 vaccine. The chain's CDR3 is CASSPPRGASGTDTQYF. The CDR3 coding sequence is TGTGCCAGCTCACCACCCAGGGGCGCTTCAGGCACAGATACGCAGTATTTT.